The rows below give T cell receptor beta chains drawn from one sample of a study of blood T cell repertoires in COVID-19. The repertoire was sequenced with immunoSEQ multiplex PCR; TCRdb's copy has only in-frame clones and lacks some. The sample holds around 72,000 clones, approximately 87% seen once. Material for sequencing was peripheral blood. The receptors originated from an elderly woman with acute or convalescent COVID-19. The CDR3 runs from the conserved cysteine through the conserved F or W. The order of the fields is CDR3 DNA, CDR3 protein, D gene, clone size, J gene, V gene. D genes are given only for firm matches. Size values are once, few and many counts, or a class for expanded clones, and some rows have none.

CDR3nt: TGTGCCAGCAGAGCCCGACTAGCCAGCCCCGCCCAAGAGACCCAGTACTTC
CDR3aa: CASRARLASPAQETQYF
d_gene: TRBD2
abundance: NA
j_gene: TRBJ2-5
v_gene: TRBV6-4

CDR3nt: TGTGCCATCAGTGGGGGCGGGAGGGCCAGGAAAGCAGGGGATACGCAGTATTTT
CDR3aa: CAISGGGRARKAGDTQYF
d_gene: TRBD2
abundance: NA
j_gene: TRBJ2-3
v_gene: TRBV10-3

CDR3nt: TGCGCCAGCAGCCTTAGTTGGAGGGGGATTAGGACTAGCGGGAGTTGGAATGAGCAGTTCTTC
CDR3aa: CASSLSWRGIRTSGSWNEQFF
d_gene: TRBD2
abundance: NA
j_gene: TRBJ2-1
v_gene: TRBV5-1

CDR3nt: TGTGCCAGCCAGCGGGGGGTAGGGACGGCCTATGGCTACACCTTC
CDR3aa: CASQRGVGTAYGYTF
d_gene: NA
abundance: NA
j_gene: TRBJ1-2
v_gene: TRBV19

CDR3nt: TGTGCCAGCAGCCAGAACAGGGGAGGCTACACCTTC
CDR3aa: CASSQNRGGYTF
d_gene: TRBD1
abundance: few
j_gene: TRBJ1-2
v_gene: TRBV12-3/TRBV12-4

CDR3nt: TGTGCCAGCATGACAAATAACTATGGCTACACCTTC
CDR3aa: CASMTNNYGYTF
d_gene: NA
abundance: NA
j_gene: TRBJ1-2
v_gene: TRBV18

CDR3nt: TGTGCCAGCAGCTTTCGGACTAGCGGGAGGTACAATGAGCAGTTCTTC
CDR3aa: CASSFRTSGRYNEQFF
d_gene: TRBD2
abundance: NA
j_gene: TRBJ2-1
v_gene: TRBV5-6

CDR3nt: TGTGCCAGCAGCGTAGACCAGGGCAGGCCGGCCCTCCACTTT
CDR3aa: CASSVDQGRPALHF
d_gene: NA
abundance: NA
j_gene: TRBJ1-6
v_gene: TRBV9

CDR3nt: TGTGCCAGCAGCTATCGGGTGACTAGCGGGGTCCAAGAGACCCAGTACTTC
CDR3aa: CASSYRVTSGVQETQYF
d_gene: TRBD2
abundance: NA
j_gene: TRBJ2-5
v_gene: TRBV11-2

CDR3nt: TGTGCCAGCAGCTCTAGTTTCGGTAGCAATCAGCCCCAGCATTTT
CDR3aa: CASSSSFGSNQPQHF
d_gene: NA
abundance: NA
j_gene: TRBJ1-5
v_gene: TRBV11-2

CDR3nt: TGTGCTAGTGGTTCCCAGGGTGGCTATGGCTACACCTTC
CDR3aa: CASGSQGGYGYTF
d_gene: NA
abundance: NA
j_gene: TRBJ1-2
v_gene: TRBV12-5

CDR3nt: TGTGCCATCAAGTCCAACAGGGACAATCAGCCCCAGCATTTT
CDR3aa: CAIKSNRDNQPQHF
d_gene: NA
abundance: NA
j_gene: TRBJ1-5
v_gene: TRBV10-3

CDR3nt: TGTGCCAGCAGCCAATCCGGGAACAATCAGCCCCAGCATTTT
CDR3aa: CASSQSGNNQPQHF
d_gene: NA
abundance: NA
j_gene: TRBJ1-5
v_gene: TRBV3-1/TRBV3-2

CDR3nt: TGTGCCAGCAGCTATAGCGGGAGGTACAATGAGCAGTTCTTC
CDR3aa: CASSYSGRYNEQFF
d_gene: TRBD2
abundance: NA
j_gene: TRBJ2-1
v_gene: TRBV7-9

CDR3nt: TGTGCCACCAGTGATTTCGACAGGGGAGGACAGGAGACCCAGTACTTC
CDR3aa: CATSDFDRGGQETQYF
d_gene: TRBD1
abundance: NA
j_gene: TRBJ2-5
v_gene: TRBV24-1

CDR3nt: TGTGCCAGCAGCGACCCCGGACAGGTTTCCTACGAGCAGTACTTC
CDR3aa: CASSDPGQVSYEQYF
d_gene: TRBD1
abundance: NA
j_gene: TRBJ2-7
v_gene: TRBV11-2

CDR3nt: TGTGCCAGCATACGAAGCCTAGCGGGGGCCTACGAGCAGTACTTC
CDR3aa: CASIRSLAGAYEQYF
d_gene: TRBD2
abundance: NA
j_gene: TRBJ2-7
v_gene: TRBV6-5

CDR3nt: TGTGCCAGCAGACACAGGGGGCTGTCAGATACGCAGTATTTT
CDR3aa: CASRHRGLSDTQYF
d_gene: TRBD1
abundance: NA
j_gene: TRBJ2-3
v_gene: TRBV3-1/TRBV3-2

CDR3nt: TGCAGCGCGGGACTGCAAGAGACCCAGTACTTC
CDR3aa: CSAGLQETQYF
d_gene: NA
abundance: NA
j_gene: TRBJ2-5
v_gene: TRBV29-1

CDR3nt: TGTGCCAGCAGCCAAGACCTCCGAGGACAGGGCTACACCTTC
CDR3aa: CASSQDLRGQGYTF
d_gene: NA
abundance: NA
j_gene: TRBJ1-2
v_gene: TRBV14

CDR3nt: TGTGCCTGGAGTGGAGGGGGCGGGTCACCCCTCCACTTT
CDR3aa: CAWSGGGGSPLHF
d_gene: TRBD1
abundance: NA
j_gene: TRBJ1-6
v_gene: TRBV30

CDR3nt: TGTGCCAGCAGCTCCCAGGGTGAGGAAAACACCATATATTTT
CDR3aa: CASSSQGEENTIYF
d_gene: NA
abundance: NA
j_gene: TRBJ1-3
v_gene: TRBV5-4

CDR3nt: TGTGCCAGCAGTGAATTAGGCGGGACGAGGGGGCGCCGCTACACCTTC
CDR3aa: CASSELGGTRGRRYTF
d_gene: TRBD1
abundance: NA
j_gene: TRBJ1-2
v_gene: TRBV6-1

CDR3nt: TGTGCCAGCAGCGCGGGACTAGCGGGAGGGCCCGAGCAGTACTTC
CDR3aa: CASSAGLAGGPEQYF
d_gene: TRBD2
abundance: NA
j_gene: TRBJ2-7
v_gene: TRBV3-1/TRBV3-2

CDR3nt: TGTGCCACCAGACGGACAGGAGTCAGCACAGATACGCAGTATTTT
CDR3aa: CATRRTGVSTDTQYF
d_gene: TRBD1
abundance: NA
j_gene: TRBJ2-3
v_gene: TRBV24-1

CDR3nt: TGTGCCAGTAGTATCCGGGACAGGGGAACGGACGAGCAGTACTTC
CDR3aa: CASSIRDRGTDEQYF
d_gene: TRBD1
abundance: NA
j_gene: TRBJ2-7
v_gene: TRBV19

CDR3nt: TGTGCCAGTAGTATCCAATCTGACAGCTATGGCTACACCTTC
CDR3aa: CASSIQSDSYGYTF
d_gene: NA
abundance: NA
j_gene: TRBJ1-2
v_gene: TRBV19

CDR3nt: TGTGCCAGCAGTTTAGGAGGTGAGCAGTTCTTC
CDR3aa: CASSLGGEQFF
d_gene: NA
abundance: NA
j_gene: TRBJ2-1
v_gene: TRBV12-3/TRBV12-4

CDR3nt: TGTGCCAGCTCAAAACTGGACAGGCAGAGCTCCTACGAGCAGTACTTC
CDR3aa: CASSKLDRQSSYEQYF
d_gene: TRBD1
abundance: NA
j_gene: TRBJ2-7
v_gene: TRBV18

CDR3nt: TGTGCCACCAGCAGAGATCAAGTGGGGGCTAGTCAGCCCCAGCATTTT
CDR3aa: CATSRDQVGASQPQHF
d_gene: NA
abundance: NA
j_gene: TRBJ1-5
v_gene: TRBV15

CDR3nt: TGTGCCTGGAGGGAACAGGGGGTTCAAGAGACCCAGTACTTC
CDR3aa: CAWREQGVQETQYF
d_gene: TRBD1
abundance: NA
j_gene: TRBJ2-5
v_gene: TRBV30

CDR3nt: TGTGCCAGCACCTTCAGGGGGAACACAGATACGCAGTATTTT
CDR3aa: CASTFRGNTDTQYF
d_gene: TRBD1
abundance: NA
j_gene: TRBJ2-3
v_gene: TRBV6-5

CDR3nt: TGTGCCAGCAGACTCGGGACTCAGCGGGGCAATAATTCACCCCTCCACTTT
CDR3aa: CASRLGTQRGNNSPLHF
d_gene: NA
abundance: NA
j_gene: TRBJ1-6
v_gene: TRBV27

CDR3nt: TGTGCCAGCAGCTTTAGCGGGGGCTCCTACAATGAGCAGTTCTTC
CDR3aa: CASSFSGGSYNEQFF
d_gene: TRBD2
abundance: NA
j_gene: TRBJ2-1
v_gene: TRBV11-3

CDR3nt: TGTGCCAGCAGTCCACTAAGGGGTAGGGCCTACAATGAGCAGTTCTTC
CDR3aa: CASSPLRGRAYNEQFF
d_gene: NA
abundance: NA
j_gene: TRBJ2-1
v_gene: TRBV7-2

CDR3nt: TGTGCCAGCAGCTTAAGATGGACTAGCGAGTACAATGAGCAGTTCTTC
CDR3aa: CASSLRWTSEYNEQFF
d_gene: TRBD2
abundance: few
j_gene: TRBJ2-1
v_gene: TRBV7-3

CDR3nt: TGTGCTAGTGGTTTGGTACTATCGGGACTGAAAGAGACCCAGTACTTC
CDR3aa: CASGLVLSGLKETQYF
d_gene: NA
abundance: NA
j_gene: TRBJ2-5
v_gene: TRBV12-5

CDR3nt: TGTGCCATCAGTGAGTCGTCTAGGGGGTCCACTGAAGCTTTCTTT
CDR3aa: CAISESSRGSTEAFF
d_gene: NA
abundance: NA
j_gene: TRBJ1-1
v_gene: TRBV10-3

CDR3nt: TGTGCCAGCAGCTCCAGAGGTTTGCCGGGGGGCTACGAGCAGTACTTC
CDR3aa: CASSSRGLPGGYEQYF
d_gene: TRBD2
abundance: NA
j_gene: TRBJ2-7
v_gene: TRBV5-8

CDR3nt: TGTGCCTGGAGTGGGCGCGGGGGAGGTCGTCAGCCCCAGCATTTT
CDR3aa: CAWSGRGGGRQPQHF
d_gene: NA
abundance: NA
j_gene: TRBJ1-5
v_gene: TRBV30

CDR3nt: TGCGCCAGCAGCCCCGCCAGATTGAACACTGAAGCTTTCTTT
CDR3aa: CASSPARLNTEAFF
d_gene: NA
abundance: few
j_gene: TRBJ1-1
v_gene: TRBV5-1

CDR3nt: TGTGCCACCGCTGGGGTAGCGGCTAACAATGAGCAGTTCTTC
CDR3aa: CATAGVAANNEQFF
d_gene: NA
abundance: NA
j_gene: TRBJ2-1
v_gene: TRBV2

CDR3nt: TGCGCCAGCAGCCAAGATGTGACAGGGGGCTCCTATAATTCACCCCTCCACTTT
CDR3aa: CASSQDVTGGSYNSPLHF
d_gene: TRBD1
abundance: NA
j_gene: TRBJ1-6
v_gene: TRBV4-1

CDR3nt: TGCGCCAGCAGCCGGGACAGGGTGAACACTGAAGCTTTCTTT
CDR3aa: CASSRDRVNTEAFF
d_gene: TRBD1
abundance: few
j_gene: TRBJ1-1
v_gene: TRBV10-1

CDR3nt: TGTGCCAGCAGCTCCTCGGACAGGGAAAAACTGTTTTTT
CDR3aa: CASSSSDREKLFF
d_gene: TRBD1
abundance: NA
j_gene: TRBJ1-4
v_gene: TRBV11-2

CDR3nt: TGTGCCAGCCTACTTTCGACGGATCCGGGAAACGAGCAGTACTTC
CDR3aa: CASLLSTDPGNEQYF
d_gene: NA
abundance: NA
j_gene: TRBJ2-7
v_gene: TRBV5-8

CDR3nt: TGTGCCAGCAGCACACGGGACAGTACCTCCTACGAGCAGTACTTC
CDR3aa: CASSTRDSTSYEQYF
d_gene: TRBD1
abundance: NA
j_gene: TRBJ2-7
v_gene: TRBV11-2

CDR3nt: TGTGCCACCACAACAGGGGCAGGGGGCGTCACAGATACGCAGTATTTT
CDR3aa: CATTTGAGGVTDTQYF
d_gene: TRBD1
abundance: NA
j_gene: TRBJ2-3
v_gene: TRBV10-3

CDR3nt: TGTGCCAGCAGCCAAGAGGAGTGGGAGGGGGGGGAGACCCAGTACTTC
CDR3aa: CASSQEEWEGGETQYF
d_gene: NA
abundance: NA
j_gene: TRBJ2-5
v_gene: TRBV3-1/TRBV3-2

CDR3nt: TGCGCCAGCAGCTTGGAAGTTTTGGGAGGGGCTGGGGCCAACGTCCTGACTTTC
CDR3aa: CASSLEVLGGAGANVLTF
d_gene: TRBD2
abundance: NA
j_gene: TRBJ2-6
v_gene: TRBV5-1

CDR3nt: TGTGCCAGCAGCCAAGGACACACAGATACGCAGTATTTT
CDR3aa: CASSQGHTDTQYF
d_gene: NA
abundance: once
j_gene: TRBJ2-3
v_gene: TRBV7-9

CDR3nt: TGTGCCAGCAGCTTCAACACCCCGGCGGATGGCTACACCTTC
CDR3aa: CASSFNTPADGYTF
d_gene: NA
abundance: few
j_gene: TRBJ1-2
v_gene: TRBV7-9

CDR3nt: TGCAGTGCTAGTGGGACAGGGTCCTATAGCAATCAGCCCCAGCATTTT
CDR3aa: CSASGTGSYSNQPQHF
d_gene: TRBD1
abundance: NA
j_gene: TRBJ1-5
v_gene: TRBV20-1

CDR3nt: TGTGCCAGCAGTGAGAGGACTAGCGGTGATGCTCGCACAGATACGCAGTATTTT
CDR3aa: CASSERTSGDARTDTQYF
d_gene: TRBD2
abundance: few
j_gene: TRBJ2-3
v_gene: TRBV6-1

CDR3nt: TGTGCCAGTACCCGGGACAGGGTAATCGGGGAGCTGTTTTTT
CDR3aa: CASTRDRVIGELFF
d_gene: TRBD1
abundance: NA
j_gene: TRBJ2-2
v_gene: TRBV19

CDR3nt: TGCAGCGCTCGGTCGGGTCGGTCCACTGAAGCTTTCTTT
CDR3aa: CSARSGRSTEAFF
d_gene: NA
abundance: NA
j_gene: TRBJ1-1
v_gene: TRBV29-1

CDR3nt: TGCGCCAGCAGCTCACGGAGGGGAAACACCATATATTTT
CDR3aa: CASSSRRGNTIYF
d_gene: NA
abundance: few
j_gene: TRBJ1-3
v_gene: TRBV5-1

CDR3nt: TGTGCCAGTCGGACAGGGGCTAACTATGGCTACACCTTC
CDR3aa: CASRTGANYGYTF
d_gene: TRBD1
abundance: NA
j_gene: TRBJ1-2
v_gene: TRBV19

CDR3nt: TGTGCCAGCAGCCCCAGTCCAGCGGTTACTGAAGCTTTCTTT
CDR3aa: CASSPSPAVTEAFF
d_gene: NA
abundance: NA
j_gene: TRBJ1-1
v_gene: TRBV7-3

CDR3nt: TGTGCCGGGGAGGGGGCCTACGAGCAGTACTTC
CDR3aa: CAGEGAYEQYF
d_gene: NA
abundance: NA
j_gene: TRBJ2-7
v_gene: TRBV7-9